This entry describes one T cell receptor beta chain. In this sample, this clonotype turned up a few times. Its antigen is not yet known. No per-base quality is available; no much larger clone lies one base away. Receptor libraries were prepared by RACE. Sequencing used a NextSeq 500. Library preparation attached unique molecular identifiers to individual cDNA molecules for quantitative, reproducible TCR counting. As for the authors' bioinformatics: Samples had a median of approximately 93,000 TCRs, with a range from roughly 20,000 to 700,000. V, J and CDR3 annotation of the TCR reads was performed with the Decombinator software suite. Every sample was subsampled to the same number of TCRs (28,000) for the PS versus PT1 abundance plots. TCRs were defined as expanded if absent before sensitization and observed at least eight times at the 2-week time point. Clones were called with MiXCR by TCRdb after fastp trimmed the public reads at Q25, and only in-frame beta chains were retained. Rows matching on CDR3 protein sequence are summarized as one entry with the most common DNA and genes. These V and J calls rely on TCRdb rather than the paper's analysis. The sample table lists approximately 46,000 distinct CDR3 sequences, 8.5% to 10% of them with a count of one. The top ten constitute around 14% of the sample.

The entry originates in a study of human T cells and chemical hapten exposure (dated by TCRdb to the early 2020s). General notes on the study: For sensitization, 2% DPC in acetone was applied to a 2 cm by 2 cm area of upper inner arm skin. Blood was sampled from patients pre-sensitization (week 0) and at 2, 6 and about 24 weeks after DPC sensitization. Libraries were combined into a pool for sequencing, and differences in TCR yield between samples came mainly from small differences in library volumes within the pool. Patch tests used Finn chambers with 0.01% DPC on the upper back, scored after 6 days by International Contact Dermatitis Research Group standards. Weekly therapeutic DPC doses were additionally applied to the scalp of patients throughout the roughly 22-week study period. Twenty-nine alopecia patients provided blood for TCR sequencing at one to four time points (pre-sensitization, 2, 6 and 24 weeks). The study tracked peripheral blood TCR repertoire changes in vivo during primary and secondary sensitization to the hapten diphenylcyclopropenone (DPC) in alopecia patients. The mostly female patient cohort included alopecia areata with under or over 50% scalp involvement, alopecia totalis and alopecia universalis. From each blood RNA sample, both TCR alpha and TCR beta chains were sequenced.

Results the study describes overall, beyond this receptor: The number of PT1 expanded TCRs positively correlated with patch test score, significant at thresholds 8, 16 and 32 but not 4. The number of TCRs above 1 in 1000 frequency did not change with DPC sensitization; there was no evidence of global repertoire structure alterations. All patients had alopecia, a presumed autoimmune disease, so their immune response might differ from that of healthy individuals. After repeated subsampling, the strength of the expansion versus patch-test correlation and the threshold at which it became significant changed. Compared with pre-sensitization or healthy control sets, expanded TCRs formed significantly more large CDR3 similarity clusters, which is consistent with antigen-driven responses.

Taken with the paper, the label for time point translates to: patch test 2, 6 weeks after DPC sensitization. The label giving this sample's treatment or condition can be read as: therapeutic diphenylcyclopropenone sensitization with weekly scalp DPC. Total RNA was isolated from unfractionated whole blood collected in Tempus Blood RNA tubes. At each patch-test visit, blood was drawn before the patch test was applied. Patients were considered eligible if aged 18 to 70, diagnosed with alopecia and deemed suitable for DPC therapy, and patients were excluded if pregnant. The source was whole blood, collected in connection with sensitization to the hapten diphenylcyclopropenone (DPC). The sequence was obtained from a woman aged 25 to 39 with alopecia areata. Some clones in this sample may be carry-over from other donors' samples.

The CDR3 loop reads CASSQDLGREKLFF. The DNA sequence follows: TGTGCCAGCAGCCAAGACCTAGGGCGCGAAAAACTGTTTTTT. The sequence is built from TRBV4-2 and TRBJ1-4; the D gene cannot be named for sure. Inclusive of the bounding cysteine and phenylalanine, the CDR3 is 14 residues long. Only the CDR3 region is kept as DNA, spanning 42 bases read in frame from base 1. Deletion took 0 bases off V and 8 bases off J, with a span of 10 bases between the germline ends. Per the germline V gene, LGHNA is the CDR1 and YNFKEQ is the CDR2.